The 16 T cell receptor beta chains given below trace back to one sample, sequenced in a study of post-analysis software for immune sequencing data (dated by TCRdb to between 2015 and 2017). The paper as a whole reports these results and caveats: Significantly higher frequencies in patients than in controls were found for roughly 5 TRBV segments, including TRBV5-6, TRBV5-1 and TRBV20-1.

These receptors lack a known antigen. Library preparation used PCR. The instrument was an Illumina HiSeq 2500. Unique molecular identifiers were incorporated into TCR beta cDNA libraries to reduce PCR and sequencing biases. Using fastp at Q25 and MiXCR, TCRdb reprocessed the public reads and kept productive beta chains. Each entry merges the rows of one CDR3 protein and shows their most common DNA and genes. This sample has about 200,000 distinct CDR3 sequences in its table, and roughly 28% of those were observed once. The ten largest account for nearly 3.5% of the sample. Material for sequencing was blood. These receptors originate from a girl aged 2 to 17 with multiple sclerosis.

Concerning this clonotype: Just one base apart from a much larger clone, this may be a read error. The CDR3 carries no conserved terminal phenylalanine or tryptophan, so it likely arises from a read error. CDR3 sequence reads: CASSPARGGIQYV. CDR3 bases: TGTGCCAGCAGCCCGGCCAGGGGAGGCATTCAGTACGTC. J is TRBJ2-4 and V is TRBV28; perhaps D is TRBD1 or TRBD2 (6 bases each). The CDR3 runs 13 residues. V was trimmed by 6 bases and J by 9 bases, leaving 15 bases between them. CDR1 and CDR2 (germline): MDHEN, SYDVKM.

This clonotype occurred a few times. V and J are TRBV6-6 and TRBJ1-2; D is uncertain. V lost 5 bases, J lost 3 bases, and 10 bases lay in between. Germline V CDR1 and CDR2: MNHNY, SVGAGI (reference sequence). There are 13 residues in the CDR3. The CDR3 bases are TGTGCCAGCAGTCCCCAGAGTTACTATGGCTACACCTTC. This gives the protein CASSPQSYYGYTF.

This clonotype occurred many times. The chain uses TRBV5-1 and TRBJ1-2; no firm D call. The CDR3 has 13 amino acids. The germline V gene has CDR1 SGHRS and CDR2 YFSETQ. The V end lost 0 bases, the J end lost 3 bases, and 6 bases lay between the germline ends. In DNA form, the CDR3 reads TGCGCCAGCAGCTTGGCCGTTCACTATGGCTACACCTTC. Residues: CASSLAVHYGYTF.

This clonotype was picked up many times. The chain recombines TRBV7-9 with TRBJ1-5, with TRBD1 matching over 7 bases. Per germline, CDR1 SEHNR and CDR2 FQNEAQ (reference sequence). The CDR3 loop spans 15 amino acids. Trimming removed 1 base from V and 9 bases from J; junction bases left unmatched: 9. The CDR3 reads CASSLGDRALGPQHF. The DNA for the CDR3 is TGTGCCAGCAGCTTAGGAGACAGGGCCTTAGGGCCCCAGCATTTT.

The V call is TRBV11-2, the J call TRBJ2-3; 9 bases match TRBD1. V dropped 4 bases and J dropped 2; count of bases not matched to a gene: 13. Germline CDR1 SGHAT, CDR2 FQNNGV. The CDR3 sequence is 18 residues long. The CDR3, as DNA: TGTGCCAGCAGCTCGCAGACTAAGACAGGGGGATTCACAGATACGCAGTATTTT. Encoded protein: CASSSQTKTGGFTDTQYF.

This clonotype was recorded many times. The rearrangement uses TRBV5-1 and TRBJ2-1; 9 nucleotides line up with TRBD2. The J segment lost 7 bases and the V segment lost 3 bases, leaving 8 bases of the junction unmatched. The germline gives CDR1 SGHRS, CDR2 YFSETQ. This CDR3 has 15 amino acids. CDR3 sequence: CASSWTGTSLNEQFF. The CDR3 DNA reads as TGCGCCAGCAGCTGGACCGGGACTAGCTTAAATGAGCAGTTCTTC. The full variable domain, in which reference TRBV5-1 and TRBJ2-1 provide the parts outside the CDR3, is KAGVTQTPRYLIKTRGQQVTLSCSPISGHRSVSWYQQTPGQGLQFLFEYFSETQRNKGNFPGRFSGRQFSNSRSEMNVSTLELGDSALYLCASSWTGTSLNEQFFGPGTRLTVL.

This clonotype was seen at least ten times. This rearrangement joins TRBV7-2 to TRBJ1-2; D remains ambiguous. This CDR3 spans 12 amino acids. Germline V gene lookup returns CDR1 SGHTA and CDR2 FQGNSA. Trimming took 1 base from V and 13 from J, leaving 13 bases between them. The CDR3 spells CASSLGPAVFTF. The CDR3 DNA reads as TGTGCCAGCAGCTTAGGGCCCGCGGTTTTCACCTTC.

This clonotype was counted at least ten times. The V and J genes are TRBV6-5 and TRBJ2-1; TRBD2 matches at 13 bases. J gave up 8 bases and V 7 bases, and 11 bases lay outside the gene matches. The CDR3 totals 16 residues. Germline V gene sequence: CDR1 MNHEY, CDR2 SVGAGI. In DNA, the CDR3 is TGTGCCAGCACCCACCTAGGACTAGCGGGAGAGGATGAGCAGTTCTTC. It specifies CASTHLGLAGEDEQFF.

The table lists this clonotype with many counts. CDR3 sequence: CASSLGIGRAGETQYF. In DNA, the CDR3 is TGTGCCAGCAGCTTAGGGATCGGCCGAGCGGGGGAGACCCAGTACTTC. The chain employs TRBV7-2 and TRBJ2-5; 7 bases align to TRBD2. Germline V gene lookup returns CDR1 SGHTA and CDR2 FQGNSA. The CDR3 has 16 amino acids. Trimming removed 1 base from V and 5 bases from J; junction bases left unmatched: 10.

J is TRBJ2-2 and V is TRBV28; possibly TRBD2 for D (5 bases). The V end was cut by 2 bases, the J end by 1 base, with 11 bases between. Per germline, CDR1 MDHEN and CDR2 SYDVKM. CDR3 length: 16 residues. CDR3: CASSLPSAGNTGELFF. The CDR3 DNA reads TGTGCCAGCAGTTTACCCTCGGCGGGGAACACCGGGGAGCTGTTTTTT. Full variable domain (remainder filled in from reference TRBV28 and TRBJ2-2): DVKVTQSSRYLVKRTGEKVFLECVQDMDHENMFWYRQDPGLGLRLIYFSYDVKMKEKGDIPEGYSVSREKKERFSLILESASTNQTSMYLCASSLPSAGNTGELFFGEGSRLTVL.

The chain joins TRBV5-1 to TRBJ2-3; D might be TRBD2 (6 bases). V dropped 4 bases and J dropped 0 bases, with 15 bases sitting between them. The CDR3 has 16 amino acids. Looked up from germline, CDR1 is SGHRS and CDR2 is YFSETQ. CDR3 protein: CASSPASGSSTDTQYF. DNA for the CDR3: TGCGCCAGCAGCCCCGCAAGCGGGTCTAGCACAGATACGCAGTATTTT.

This clonotype turned up a few times. V usage is TRBV5-1 and J usage is TRBJ1-2, with 7 positions matching TRBD1. This CDR3 region has 14 residues. The trim removed 0 bases at V and 4 bases at J, leaving 3 bases unmatched. The germline V gene has CDR1 SGHRS and CDR2 YFSETQ. The CDR3 DNA is TGCGCCAGCAGCTTGGGACAGGGAGGCTATGGCTACACCTTC. Protein: CASSLGQGGYGYTF.

Many counts were recorded for this clonotype. This chain uses TRBV29-1 with TRBJ2-4; 12 bases are shared with TRBD1. With V trimmed by 6 bases and J by 9 bases, 9 bases remained unmatched. In germline, CDR1 is SQVTM, CDR2 ANQGSEA. The CDR3 is 14 residues long. The CDR3 sequence: CSVDLGQGASIQYF. As DNA, the CDR3 is TGCAGCGTAGATCTGGGACAGGGGGCGAGCATTCAGTACTTC.

The rearrangement uses TRBV23-1 and TRBJ2-3; tentatively, D is TRBD2 (5 bases). TRBV23-1 qualifies as an ORF whose function is uncertain. The CDR3 spans 15 residues. V gave up 3 bases and J gave up 1 base, with 11 bases separating them. CDR3 nucleotide sequence: TGCGCCAGCAGTCAGGCGAGGGCCCGCACAGATACGCAGTATTTT. Its translation is CASSQARARTDTQYF.

The sample holds a few counts of this clonotype. The J gene is TRBJ1-2, the V gene TRBV5-1; D is perhaps TRBD1 (6 bases). Looked up from germline, CDR1 is SGHRS and CDR2 is YFSETQ. This CDR3 spans 14 amino acids. Trimming shortened V by 5 bases and J by 3 bases, and 14 bases separated the two germline ends. The CDR3 region is CASRDRPNDYGYTF. The CDR3 nucleotides are TGCGCCAGCAGGGACAGACCAAACGACTATGGCTACACCTTC.

The chain has TRBV30 and TRBJ1-1; D perhaps matches TRBD1 (5 bases). Trimming pared 0 bases from V and 6 bases from J, leaving 14 bases between. The CDR3 length is 14 residues. Germline lookup yields CDR1 GTSNPN and CDR2 SVGIG (reference sequence). CDR3 coding DNA: TGTGCCTGGAGTGTACCAGGGAAGGTCGCTGAAGCTTTCTTT. Its translation is CAWSVPGKVAEAFF.